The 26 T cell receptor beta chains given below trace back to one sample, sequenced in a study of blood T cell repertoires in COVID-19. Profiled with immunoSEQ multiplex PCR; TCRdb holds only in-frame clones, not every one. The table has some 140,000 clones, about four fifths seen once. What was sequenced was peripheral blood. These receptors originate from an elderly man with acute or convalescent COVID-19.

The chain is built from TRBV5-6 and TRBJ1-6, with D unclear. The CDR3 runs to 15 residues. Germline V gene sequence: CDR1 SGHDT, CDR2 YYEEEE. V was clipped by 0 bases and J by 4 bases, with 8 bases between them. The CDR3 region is CASSLGGGYNSPLHF. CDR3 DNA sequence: TGTGCCAGCAGCTTGGGCGGAGGGTATAATTCACCCCTCCACTTT.

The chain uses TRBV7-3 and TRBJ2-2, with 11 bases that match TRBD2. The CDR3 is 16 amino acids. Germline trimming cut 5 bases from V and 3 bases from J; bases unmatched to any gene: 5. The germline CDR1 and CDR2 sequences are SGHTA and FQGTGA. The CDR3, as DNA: TGTGCCAGCAGCCCCAATAGCGGGGGGGACACCGGGGAGCTGTTTTTT. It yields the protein CASSPNSGGDTGELFF.

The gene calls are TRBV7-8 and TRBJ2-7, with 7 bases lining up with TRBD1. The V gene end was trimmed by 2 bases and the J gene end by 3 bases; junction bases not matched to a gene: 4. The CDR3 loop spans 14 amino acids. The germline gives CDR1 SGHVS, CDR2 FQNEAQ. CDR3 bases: TGTGCCAGCAGCTTACGGGCAGGGGGCTACGAGCAGTACTTC. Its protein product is CASSLRAGGYEQYF.

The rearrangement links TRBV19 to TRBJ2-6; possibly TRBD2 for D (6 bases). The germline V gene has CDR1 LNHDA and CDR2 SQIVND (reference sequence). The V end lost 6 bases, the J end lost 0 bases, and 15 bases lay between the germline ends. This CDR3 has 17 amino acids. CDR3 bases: TGTGCCAGTAGATATGGGGTCGGGGGCTCTGGGGCCAACGTCCTGACTTTC. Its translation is CASRYGVGGSGANVLTF.

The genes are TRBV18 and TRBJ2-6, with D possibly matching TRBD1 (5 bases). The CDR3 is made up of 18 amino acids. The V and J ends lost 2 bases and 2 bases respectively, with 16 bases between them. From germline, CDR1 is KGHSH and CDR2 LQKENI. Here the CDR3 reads CASSPLPFEGAGANVLTF. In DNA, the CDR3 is TGTGCCAGCTCACCATTACCTTTTGAAGGGGCTGGGGCCAACGTCCTGACTTTC. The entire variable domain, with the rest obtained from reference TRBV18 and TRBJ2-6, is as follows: NAGVMQNPRHLVRRRGQEARLRCSPMKGHSHVYWYRQLPEEGLKFMVYLQKENIIDESGMPKERFSAEFPKEGPSILRIQQVVRGDSAAYFCASSPLPFEGAGANVLTFGAGSRLTVL.

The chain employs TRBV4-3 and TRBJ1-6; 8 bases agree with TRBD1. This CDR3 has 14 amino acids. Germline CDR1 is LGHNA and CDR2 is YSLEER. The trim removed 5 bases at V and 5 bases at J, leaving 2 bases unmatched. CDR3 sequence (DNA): TGCGCCAGCAGCAAGGGACAGGATAATTCACCCCTCCACTTT. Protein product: CASSKGQDNSPLHF.

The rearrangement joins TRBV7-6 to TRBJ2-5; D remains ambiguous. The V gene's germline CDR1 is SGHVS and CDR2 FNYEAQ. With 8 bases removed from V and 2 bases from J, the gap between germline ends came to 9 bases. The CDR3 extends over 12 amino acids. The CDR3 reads CASRRGQETQYF. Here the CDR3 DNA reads TGTGCCAGCCGCCGCGGACAAGAGACCCAGTACTTC.

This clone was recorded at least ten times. As DNA, the CDR3 is TGTGCCAGCAGTTCCGACACAGGGTCCGTTGGGGACACTGAAGCTTTCTTT. Amino acid sequence: CASSSDTGSVGDTEAFF. The gene calls are TRBV6-2 or TRBV6-3 and TRBJ1-1; tentative D call: TRBD1 (6 bases). Per germline, CDR1 MNHEY and CDR2 SVGEGT. The CDR3 loop spans 17 amino acids. V shed 4 bases and J shed 3 bases, with 21 bases lying between them.

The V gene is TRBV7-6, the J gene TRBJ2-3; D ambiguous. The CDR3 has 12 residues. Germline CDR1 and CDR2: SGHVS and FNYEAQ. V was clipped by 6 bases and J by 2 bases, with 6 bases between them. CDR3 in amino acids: CASSQNTDTQYF. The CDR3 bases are TGTGCCAGCAGTCAAAACACAGATACGCAGTATTTT.

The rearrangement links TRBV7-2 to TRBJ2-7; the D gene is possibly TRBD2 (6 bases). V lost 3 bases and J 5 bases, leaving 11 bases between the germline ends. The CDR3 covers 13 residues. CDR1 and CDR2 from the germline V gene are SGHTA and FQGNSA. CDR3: CASSFAGTDEQYF. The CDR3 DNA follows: TGTGCCAGCAGCTTTGCGGGGACCGACGAGCAGTACTTC.

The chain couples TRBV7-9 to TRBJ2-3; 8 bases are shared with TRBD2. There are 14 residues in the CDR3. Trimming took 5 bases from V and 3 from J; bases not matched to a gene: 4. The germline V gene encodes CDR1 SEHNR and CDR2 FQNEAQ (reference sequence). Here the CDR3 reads CASSPLAETDTQYF. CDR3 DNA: TGTGCCAGCAGCCCACTAGCGGAAACAGATACGCAGTATTTT.

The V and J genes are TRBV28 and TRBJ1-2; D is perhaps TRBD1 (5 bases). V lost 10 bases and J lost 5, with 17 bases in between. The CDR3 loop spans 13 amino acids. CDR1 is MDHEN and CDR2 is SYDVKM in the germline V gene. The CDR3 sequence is CATELGVGYGYTF. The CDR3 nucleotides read TGTGCCACCGAGCTAGGGGTTGGTTATGGCTACACCTTC.

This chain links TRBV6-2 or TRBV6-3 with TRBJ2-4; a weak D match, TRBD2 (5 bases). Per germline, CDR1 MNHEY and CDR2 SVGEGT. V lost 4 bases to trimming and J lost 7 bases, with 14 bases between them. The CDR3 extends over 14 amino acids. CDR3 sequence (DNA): TGTGCCAGCAGTTTCGAGGGAGCTATTAACATTCAGTACTTC. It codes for CASSFEGAINIQYF.

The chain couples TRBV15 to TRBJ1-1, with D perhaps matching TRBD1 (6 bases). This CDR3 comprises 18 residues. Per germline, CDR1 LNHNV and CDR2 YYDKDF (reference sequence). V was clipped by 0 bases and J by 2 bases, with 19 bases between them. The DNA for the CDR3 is TGTGCCACCAGCAGAGATCCCCCCTTAACAGGGTACAACACTGAAGCTTTCTTT. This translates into CATSRDPPLTGYNTEAFF.

The CDR3 sequence: CASSIDRLNTEAFF. The CDR3 DNA is TGCGCCAGCAGCATCGACAGACTGAACACTGAAGCTTTCTTT. The V and J genes are TRBV5-1 and TRBJ1-1; possibly TRBD1 for D (5 bases). There are 14 residues in the CDR3. CDR1 is SGHRS, CDR2 YFSETQ, per germline. Trimming removed 4 bases from V and 0 bases from J, with 10 bases in between.

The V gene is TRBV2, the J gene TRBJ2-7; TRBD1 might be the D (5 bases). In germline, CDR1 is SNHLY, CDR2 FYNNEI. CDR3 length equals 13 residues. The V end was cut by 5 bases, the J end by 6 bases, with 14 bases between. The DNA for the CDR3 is TGTGCCAGCAGTCTTACAGGTGTCGGCGAGCAGTACTTC. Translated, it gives CASSLTGVGEQYF.

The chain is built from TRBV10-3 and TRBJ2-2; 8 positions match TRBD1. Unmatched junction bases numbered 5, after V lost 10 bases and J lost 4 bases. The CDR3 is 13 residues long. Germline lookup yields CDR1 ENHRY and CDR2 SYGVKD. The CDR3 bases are TGTGCCACCCAGGGGGCGGGCACCGGGGAGCTGTTTTTT. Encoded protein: CATQGAGTGELFF.

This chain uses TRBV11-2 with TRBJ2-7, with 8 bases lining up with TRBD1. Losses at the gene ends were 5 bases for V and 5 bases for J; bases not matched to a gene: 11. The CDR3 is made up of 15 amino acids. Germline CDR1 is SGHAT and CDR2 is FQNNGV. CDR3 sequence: CASSPRMAGGNEQYF. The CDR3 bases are TGTGCCAGCAGCCCCAGGATGGCAGGGGGCAACGAGCAGTACTTC.

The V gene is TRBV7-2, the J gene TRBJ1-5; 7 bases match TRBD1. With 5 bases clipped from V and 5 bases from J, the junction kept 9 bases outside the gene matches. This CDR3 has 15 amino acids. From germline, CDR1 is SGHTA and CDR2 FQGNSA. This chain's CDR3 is CASSPTRGQDQPQHF. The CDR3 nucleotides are TGTGCCAGCAGCCCTACTAGGGGGCAGGATCAGCCCCAGCATTTT.

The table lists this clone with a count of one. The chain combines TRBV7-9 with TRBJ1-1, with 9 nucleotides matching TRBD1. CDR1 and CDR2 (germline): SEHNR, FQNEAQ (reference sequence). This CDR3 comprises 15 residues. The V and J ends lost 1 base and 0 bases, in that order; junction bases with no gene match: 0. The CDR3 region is CASSLGDRVNTEAFF. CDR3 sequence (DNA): TGTGCCAGCAGCTTAGGGGACAGGGTGAACACTGAAGCTTTCTTT.

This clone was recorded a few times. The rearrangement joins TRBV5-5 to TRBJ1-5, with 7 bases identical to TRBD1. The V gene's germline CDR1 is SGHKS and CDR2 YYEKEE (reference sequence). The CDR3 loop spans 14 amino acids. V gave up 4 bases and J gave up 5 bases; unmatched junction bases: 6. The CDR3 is CASSTGTADQPQHF. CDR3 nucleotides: TGTGCCAGCAGCACCGGGACAGCCGATCAGCCCCAGCATTTT.

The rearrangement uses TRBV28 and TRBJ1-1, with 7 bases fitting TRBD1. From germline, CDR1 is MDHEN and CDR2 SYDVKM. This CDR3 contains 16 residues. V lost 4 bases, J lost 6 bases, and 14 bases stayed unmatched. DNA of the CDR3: TGTGCCAGCAGTTCATGGGGTGACAGGGCCAGCGCTGAAGCTTTCTTT. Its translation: CASSSWGDRASAEAFF.

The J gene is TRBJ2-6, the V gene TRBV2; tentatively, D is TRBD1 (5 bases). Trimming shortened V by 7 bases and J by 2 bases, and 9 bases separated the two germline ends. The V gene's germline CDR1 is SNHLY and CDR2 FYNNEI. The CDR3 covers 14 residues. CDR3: CASTGFPGANVLTF. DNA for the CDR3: TGTGCCAGCACAGGGTTCCCTGGGGCCAACGTCCTGACTTTC.

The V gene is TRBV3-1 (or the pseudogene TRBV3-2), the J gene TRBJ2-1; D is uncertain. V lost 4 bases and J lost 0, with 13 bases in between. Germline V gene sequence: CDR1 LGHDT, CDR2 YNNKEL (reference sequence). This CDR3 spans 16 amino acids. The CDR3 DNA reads TGTGCCAGCAGCCCCCTTTGGCAGAACTCCTACAATGAGCAGTTCTTC. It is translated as CASSPLWQNSYNEQFF.

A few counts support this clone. Here the CDR3 reads CASSWGGTSANTGELFF. The CDR3 nucleotides read TGTGCCAGCAGCTGGGGGGGGACTAGTGCAAACACCGGGGAGCTGTTTTTT. The chain uses TRBV7-2 and TRBJ2-2; the match to TRBD2 covers 8 bases. J was trimmed by 2 bases and V by 4 bases; bases with no gene match: 9. This CDR3 region has 17 residues. The V gene's germline CDR1 is SGHTA and CDR2 FQGNSA.

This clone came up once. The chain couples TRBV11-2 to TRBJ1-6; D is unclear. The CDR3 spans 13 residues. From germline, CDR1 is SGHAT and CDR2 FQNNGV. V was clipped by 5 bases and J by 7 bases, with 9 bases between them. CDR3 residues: CASSRDPNSPLHF. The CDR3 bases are TGTGCCAGCAGCCGGGATCCCAATTCACCCCTCCACTTT.